Below, 23 T cell receptor beta chains from the same sample are listed, as sequenced in a study of T cell responses to AZD1222 COVID-19 vaccine. The table came from immunoSEQ multiplex PCR; TCRdb's copy has only in-frame clones and leaves some out. The sample has 200,000 or so clones; approximately 94% are singletons. Sequencing was performed on peripheral blood, taken on day 0 of MenACWY control vaccination. These receptors all come from an adult in good health.

The chain is built from TRBV18 and TRBJ2-2; TRBD1 is a possible D gene (6 bases). The V gene's germline CDR1 is KGHSH and CDR2 LQKENI. Trimming pared 6 bases from V and 7 bases from J, leaving 18 bases between. The length of the CDR3 is 15 residues. The CDR3 loop reads CASSRRTETVGELFF. For the CDR3, the DNA is TGTGCCAGCTCTCGAAGGACAGAAACAGTCGGGGAGCTGTTTTTT.

J is TRBJ2-1 and V is TRBV2, with D hard to call. Germline loops: CDR1 SNHLY, CDR2 FYNNEI. V gave up 4 bases and J gave up 8 bases, with 15 bases separating them. CDR3 size: 14 residues. The CDR3: CASSASSPWDEQFF. The CDR3 DNA reads as TGTGCCAGCAGTGCGTCCAGCCCCTGGGATGAGCAGTTCTTC. The full variable domain, its missing parts supplied by reference TRBV2 and TRBJ2-1, is EPEVTQTPSHQVTQMGQEVILRCVPISNHLYFYWYRQILGQKVEFLVSFYNNEISEKSEIFDDQFSVERPDGSNFTLKIRSTKLEDSAMYFCASSASSPWDEQFFGPGTRLTVL.

This clone was found a few times. This chain joins TRBV10-3 and TRBJ1-1; D may be TRBD1 (5 bases). The CDR3 totals 12 residues. The V and J ends lost 8 bases and 0 bases respectively, with 7 bases between them. CDR1 is ENHRY, CDR2 SYGVKD, per germline. In DNA form, the CDR3 reads TGTGCCATCGGGACGCTGAACACTGAAGCTTTCTTT. It specifies CAIGTLNTEAFF.

This rearrangement joins TRBV12-3 or TRBV12-4 to TRBJ1-1; weak D call: TRBD1 (5 bases). CDR3 size: 13 residues. Trimming removed 5 bases at V and 3 bases at J, with 10 bases between. DNA of the CDR3: TGTGCCAGCAGTGAGGGCAGGGACACTGAAGCTTTCTTT. Protein product: CASSEGRDTEAFF.

The rearrangement joins TRBV5-5 to TRBJ1-2; D uncertain. CDR1 SGHKS and CDR2 YYEKEE come from the germline V gene (reference sequence). Trimming cost V 2 bases and J 10 bases, with 18 bases left between them. The CDR3 extends over 14 amino acids. DNA of the CDR3: TGTGCCAGCAGCTTTTCATGGGCTGGAAACGTCTACACCTTC. Residues: CASSFSWAGNVYTF.

The rearrangement uses TRBV5-1 and TRBJ1-1, with 8 bases matching TRBD1. V was clipped by 4 bases and J by 4 bases; unmatched bases: 9. Germline V gene data show CDR1 as SGHRS and CDR2 as YFSETQ. The CDR3 contains 15 residues. The CDR3 loop is CASSATQGGGTEAFF. The CDR3, as DNA: TGCGCCAGCAGCGCCACACAGGGGGGAGGCACTGAAGCTTTCTTT.

The chain combines TRBV4-3 with TRBJ1-6; D is unresolved. V was shortened by 0 bases and J by 4 bases, with 10 bases between the two germline ends. The CDR3 contains 16 residues. Germline V CDR1 and CDR2: LGHNA, YSLEER. CDR3 region: CASSQDITAYNSPLHF. CDR3 sequence (DNA): TGCGCCAGCAGCCAAGATATCACAGCGTATAATTCACCCCTCCACTTT.

The V gene is TRBV7-2, the J gene TRBJ1-2; a possible D gene is TRBD1 (5 bases). Germline values: CDR1 SGHTA, CDR2 FQGNSA. The CDR3 loop spans 15 amino acids. V was clipped by 5 bases and J by 8 bases, with 21 bases between them. This chain's CDR3 is CASSTPGASSSGYTF. The CDR3 DNA sequence: TGTGCCAGCAGCACTCCCGGGGCCTCGTCGTCGGGCTACACCTTC. The full variable domain, with the rest looked up from reference TRBV7-2 and TRBJ1-2, is GAGVSQSPSNKVTEKGKDVELRCDPISGHTALYWYRQSLGQGLEFLIYFQGNSAPDKSGLPSDRFSAERTGGSVSTLTIQRTQQEDSAVYLCASSTPGASSSGYTFGSGTRLTVV.

This clone was recorded once. The chain uses TRBV2 and TRBJ1-1, with 7 bases matching TRBD1. This CDR3 has 15 amino acids. Losses at the gene ends were 3 bases for V and 0 bases for J; bases not matched to a gene: 4. Germline loops: CDR1 SNHLY, CDR2 FYNNEI. The CDR3 DNA reads as TGTGCCAGCAGTGATTGGACAGGCCTGAACACTGAAGCTTTCTTT. Encoded protein: CASSDWTGLNTEAFF.

The chain recombines TRBV2 with TRBJ2-2; 10 bases are shared with TRBD2. The CDR3 has 14 amino acids. Germline V gene lookup returns CDR1 SNHLY and CDR2 FYNNEI. V was clipped by 7 bases and J by 6 bases; unmatched bases: 5. As DNA, the CDR3 is TGTGCCAGCACCGAGCGGGGGGGAGCCGGGGAGCTGTTTTTT. This sequence encodes CASTERGGAGELFF.

This clone came up a few times. The rearrangement links TRBV10-1 to TRBJ1-1, with D uncertain. Trimming pared 8 bases from V and 1 base from J, leaving 14 bases between. Germline V CDR1 and CDR2: WNHNN, SYGVQD (reference sequence). The CDR3 runs 14 residues. The CDR3 DNA is TGCGCCAGCCGGTCGATGATCGGGAACACTGAAGCTTTCTTT. It yields the protein CASRSMIGNTEAFF.

Here the CDR3 DNA reads TGTGCCAGCTCACCCCACAGAGACCTGAACACTGAAGCTTTCTTT. Amino acids: CASSPHRDLNTEAFF. The rearrangement links TRBV18 to TRBJ1-1; D is uncertain. Germline CDR1 reads KGHSH; CDR2 reads LQKENI. CDR3 length equals 15 residues. Trimming left V 3 bases short and J 0 bases short, with 11 bases between.

The chain is built from TRBV11-2 and TRBJ1-1, with D unclear. CDR3 length: 14 residues. Trimming stripped 1 base from V and 5 bases from J, with 11 bases between. Germline V gene lookup returns CDR1 SGHAT and CDR2 FQNNGV. The CDR3 bases are TGTGCCAGCAGCTTAGTGGCTGGGGAAACTGAAGCTTTCTTT. Protein sequence: CASSLVAGETEAFF.

This clone appeared once. The genes are TRBV24-1 and TRBJ2-1; D possibly corresponds to TRBD2 (6 bases). The V gene lost 9 bases and the J gene lost 8 bases, with 16 bases spanning the gap. The CDR3 runs 13 residues. CDR1 KGHDR and CDR2 SFDVKD come from the germline V gene. The CDR3 DNA reads TGTGCCACCGCGGGACCTAATCAGGATGAGCAGTTCTTC. As protein: CATAGPNQDEQFF.

This rearrangement joins TRBV6-1 to TRBJ1-5, with 11 nucleotides matching TRBD1. V was pared by 4 bases and J by 1 base, with 3 bases of the junction left unmatched. CDR1 is MNHNS, CDR2 SASEGT, per germline. The CDR3 loop spans 16 amino acids. The CDR3 here is CASSGTGGLSNQPQHF. DNA of the CDR3: TGTGCCAGCAGTGGGACAGGGGGCTTGAGCAATCAGCCCCAGCATTTT.

This chain links TRBV7-9 with TRBJ1-5, with a possible D match to TRBD1 (5 bases). From germline, CDR1 is SEHNR and CDR2 FQNEAQ (reference sequence). The V gene lost 1 base and the J gene lost 4 bases, with 11 bases spanning the gap. This CDR3 is built from 15 residues. The DNA for the CDR3 is TGTGCCAGCAGCTTAGAAGGGAAGGGGAATCAGCCCCAGCATTTT. Its translation is CASSLEGKGNQPQHF. Looking up the rest from reference TRBV7-9 and TRBJ1-5 gives the full variable domain: DTGVSQNPRHKITKRGQNVTFRCDPISEHNRLYWYRQTLGQGPEFLTYFQNEAQLEKSRLLSDRFSAERPKGSFSTLEIQRTEQGDSAMYLCASSLEGKGNQPQHFGDGTRLSIL.

The V call is TRBV4-1, the J call TRBJ1-6; a possible D gene is TRBD1 (5 bases). There are 18 residues in the CDR3. The germline V and J ends were trimmed by 2 bases and 0 bases, with 14 bases remaining between them. The germline V gene encodes CDR1 MGHRA and CDR2 YSYEKL. The CDR3 loop is CASSQREAGLSYNSPLHF. The CDR3 nucleotides are TGCGCCAGCAGCCAAAGGGAGGCGGGGCTCTCCTATAATTCACCCCTCCACTTT.

This chain joins TRBV3-1 (or the pseudogene TRBV3-2) and TRBJ1-2; D call uncertain. CDR1 and CDR2 (germline): LGHDT, YNNKEL (reference sequence). This CDR3 comprises 15 residues. Deletions cut 0 bases from V and 4 bases from J, with 12 bases between. CDR3 bases: TGTGCCAGCAGCCAAGATATTGGCCGAGCCTATGGCTACACCTTC. Amino acid sequence: CASSQDIGRAYGYTF.

The V gene is TRBV19, the J gene TRBJ1-1, with a weak D call TRBD1 (6 bases). This CDR3 contains 13 residues. The ends were cut back, 7 bases at V and 4 bases at J, with 13 bases in the middle. From germline, CDR1 is LNHDA and CDR2 SQIVND (reference sequence). The CDR3 region is CASKGGGGTEAFF. In DNA form, the CDR3 reads TGTGCCAGTAAAGGAGGAGGGGGCACTGAAGCTTTCTTT.

This clone was observed a few times. This chain uses TRBV11-1 with TRBJ1-1, with 8 nucleotides matching TRBD1. CDR1 is SGHAT and CDR2 is FQDESV in the germline V gene (reference sequence). The CDR3 spans 14 residues. Trimming took 5 bases from V and 6 from J; bases not matched to a gene: 8. The DNA of the CDR3 is TGTGCCAGCAGCACCAGGACAGGGCGGCCTGAAGCTTTCTTT. This translates into CASSTRTGRPEAFF.

V usage is TRBV5-1 and J usage is TRBJ1-1, with 7 positions matching TRBD1. Trimming removed 4 bases from V and 4 bases from J; junction bases left unmatched: 13. Germline V gene lookup returns CDR1 SGHRS and CDR2 YFSETQ. This CDR3 has 16 residues. The CDR3: CASSQEAGGLGTEAFF. The CDR3 coding sequence is TGCGCCAGCAGCCAGGAGGCAGGGGGTTTGGGCACTGAAGCTTTCTTT.

The V gene is TRBV7-9, the J gene TRBJ1-1; D is uncertain. With 5 bases removed from V and 1 base from J, the gap between germline ends came to 5 bases. The CDR3 has 12 residues. The germline V gene encodes CDR1 SEHNR and CDR2 FQNEAQ (reference sequence). The DNA for the CDR3 is TGTGCCAGCAGCCCAAAGAACACTGAAGCTTTCTTT. It encodes CASSPKNTEAFF. The variable domain in full, completed from reference TRBV7-9 and TRBJ1-1, reads DTGVSQNPRHKITKRGQNVTFRCDPISEHNRLYWYRQTLGQGPEFLTYFQNEAQLEKSRLLSDRFSAERPKGSFSTLEIQRTEQGDSAMYLCASSPKNTEAFFGQGTRLTVV.

V is TRBV28 and J is TRBJ1-1; the D gene is possibly TRBD1 (6 bases). The CDR3 sequence is 16 residues long. V lost 4 bases to trimming and J lost 4 bases, with 19 bases between them. Germline assignment: CDR1 MDHEN and CDR2 SYDVKM. In DNA, the CDR3 is TGTGCCAGCAGTTCCCCGGGTGGGGGCGAGGTCACTGAAGCTTTCTTT. This translates into CASSSPGGGEVTEAFF.